The rows below give T cell receptor beta chains drawn from one sample of a study of radiotherapy plus CTLA-4 blockade in lung cancer. TCRdb's table, derived via immunoSEQ multiplex PCR, lists solely in-frame clones and lacks some. The sample includes some 64,000 clones, 70% to 80% of them seen just once. Sequences were derived from peripheral blood, sampled from a patient treated with radiotherapy plus ipilimumab. The origin of the receptors is a human donor with non-small cell lung cancer whose response to radiotherapy plus ipilimumab could not be evaluated. Some clones in this sample may be carry-over from other donors' samples. Both conserved end residues are part of each CDR3. A D gene is named only where the DNA matches it firmly. Only part of the rows carry a size: once, few, many, or a class if the clone is expanded.

d_gene: TRBD2; v_gene: TRBV7-6; j_gene: TRBJ2-7; abundance: -; CDR3nt: TGTGCCAGCAGCCCTACCTTAGCGGGGGGGCCCTACGAGCAGTACTTC; CDR3aa: CASSPTLAGGPYEQYF
d_gene: -; v_gene: TRBV19; j_gene: TRBJ1-2; abundance: -; CDR3nt: TGTGCCAGTACCCTGACATACGCCGGGGATGGCTACACCTTC; CDR3aa: CASTLTYAGDGYTF
d_gene: TRBD1; v_gene: TRBV28; j_gene: TRBJ2-7; abundance: few; CDR3nt: TGTGCCAGCAGTAAGGGACAGCTGTCTCCCTACGAGCAGTACTTC; CDR3aa: CASSKGQLSPYEQYF
d_gene: TRBD1; v_gene: TRBV9; j_gene: TRBJ2-7; abundance: -; CDR3nt: TGTGCCAGCAGCGTGGGACAGGCCGGTTCCTACGAGCAGTACTTC; CDR3aa: CASSVGQAGSYEQYF
d_gene: TRBD2; v_gene: TRBV7-9; j_gene: TRBJ2-7; abundance: -; CDR3nt: TGTGCCAGCAGCTTAGCCCTCGGGGCGGGGGGATACGAGCAGTACTTC; CDR3aa: CASSLALGAGGYEQYF
d_gene: TRBD1; v_gene: TRBV9; j_gene: TRBJ1-5; abundance: few; CDR3nt: TGTGCCAGCAGCGTAGGGACAGGTGATAGCAATCAGCCCCAGCATTTT; CDR3aa: CASSVGTGDSNQPQHF
d_gene: -; v_gene: TRBV5-1; j_gene: TRBJ1-5; abundance: -; CDR3nt: TGCGCCAGCAGCTTGGGCCAGGGTATTGAGCCCCAGCATTTT; CDR3aa: CASSLGQGIEPQHF
d_gene: TRBD1; v_gene: TRBV19; j_gene: TRBJ2-4; abundance: -; CDR3nt: TGTGCCAGTAGTATTCAGGGGGTGAACATTCAGTACTTC; CDR3aa: CASSIQGVNIQYF
d_gene: -; v_gene: TRBV27; j_gene: TRBJ1-4; abundance: -; CDR3nt: TGTGCAGCCGCGACGGCGGGAAGTGAAAAACTGTTTTTT; CDR3aa: CAAATAGSEKLFF
d_gene: TRBD1; v_gene: TRBV27; j_gene: TRBJ1-1; abundance: -; CDR3nt: TGTGCCAGCAGGCCTCTGGGCAGGGGGGAAGGGGGCACTGAAGCTTTCTTT; CDR3aa: CASRPLGRGEGGTEAFF
d_gene: -; v_gene: TRBV6-1; j_gene: TRBJ1-2; abundance: once; CDR3nt: TGTGCCAGCAGCGTCTACAGGGCCGGCTACACCTTC; CDR3aa: CASSVYRAGYTF
d_gene: -; v_gene: TRBV5-1; j_gene: TRBJ2-3; abundance: -; CDR3nt: TGCGCCAGCAGCTTGGACGGGGTACGGGGAGATACGCAGTATTTT; CDR3aa: CASSLDGVRGDTQYF
d_gene: -; v_gene: TRBV11-2; j_gene: TRBJ1-1; abundance: -; CDR3nt: TGTGCCAGCAGAAAGGGGTCCGTCGTCACTGAAGCTTTCTTT; CDR3aa: CASRKGSVVTEAFF
d_gene: -; v_gene: TRBV28; j_gene: TRBJ2-1; abundance: -; CDR3nt: TGTGCCAGCAGTTCACAGGGAAAGGCTTACAATGAGCAGTTCTTC; CDR3aa: CASSSQGKAYNEQFF
d_gene: -; v_gene: TRBV5-1; j_gene: TRBJ2-2; abundance: -; CDR3nt: TGCGCCAGCAGCTTGGTTGGGGGGGCCGGCACCGGGGAGCTGTTTTTT; CDR3aa: CASSLVGGAGTGELFF
d_gene: TRBD1; v_gene: TRBV7-9; j_gene: TRBJ1-2; abundance: -; CDR3nt: TGTGCCAGCAGCTATTGGACAGGGGGTGACTATGGCTACACCTTC; CDR3aa: CASSYWTGGDYGYTF
d_gene: -; v_gene: TRBV4-2; j_gene: TRBJ2-6; abundance: few; CDR3nt: TGTGCCAGCAGCCGTCACAGGGAGCTTCCATCTGGGGCCAACGTCCTGACTTTC; CDR3aa: CASSRHRELPSGANVLTF
d_gene: -; v_gene: TRBV29-1; j_gene: TRBJ1-2; abundance: -; CDR3nt: TGCAGCGTTGCGACTAGCGGCTACACCTTC; CDR3aa: CSVATSGYTF
d_gene: -; v_gene: TRBV18; j_gene: TRBJ1-6; abundance: once; CDR3nt: TGTGCCAGCTCACCAGGCACTTCTAGCTCCTATAATTCACCCCTCCACTTT; CDR3aa: CASSPGTSSSYNSPLHF
d_gene: TRBD1; v_gene: TRBV5-1; j_gene: TRBJ2-2; abundance: -; CDR3nt: TGCGCCAGCAGCTTCACGGACAGGACCGGGGAGCTGTTTTTT; CDR3aa: CASSFTDRTGELFF
d_gene: -; v_gene: TRBV7-5; j_gene: TRBJ1-2; abundance: -; CDR3nt: TGTGCCAGAAGCTTAGACAGGGTTAACTATGGCTACACCTTC; CDR3aa: CARSLDRVNYGYTF
d_gene: -; v_gene: TRBV4-3; j_gene: TRBJ2-2; abundance: -; CDR3nt: TGCGCCAGAGAGCTGGGGGACTTTCCAGTTATCGCCGGGGAGCTGTTTTTT; CDR3aa: CARELGDFPVIAGELFF
d_gene: -; v_gene: TRBV27; j_gene: TRBJ2-3; abundance: few; CDR3nt: TGTGCCAGCAGTTCCCTGACACTGAGCACAGATACGCAGTATTTT; CDR3aa: CASSSLTLSTDTQYF
d_gene: -; v_gene: TRBV7-9; j_gene: TRBJ1-2; abundance: -; CDR3nt: TGTGCCAGCAGCTCCCGACTGATTTCATATGGCTACACCTTC; CDR3aa: CASSSRLISYGYTF
d_gene: TRBD1; v_gene: TRBV5-6; j_gene: TRBJ1-4; abundance: -; CDR3nt: TGTGCCAGCAGCTTGGGACAGGGGGCGAGAAAACTGTTTTTT; CDR3aa: CASSLGQGARKLFF
d_gene: -; v_gene: TRBV5-1; j_gene: TRBJ1-5; abundance: once; CDR3nt: TGCGCCAGCAGCTCATCAGGGGTAGGGCAGCCCCAGCATTTT; CDR3aa: CASSSSGVGQPQHF
d_gene: -; v_gene: TRBV18; j_gene: TRBJ1-6; abundance: -; CDR3nt: TGTGCCAGCTCACCAGAGGTCAATTCACCCCTCCACTTT; CDR3aa: CASSPEVNSPLHF
d_gene: -; v_gene: TRBV5-1; j_gene: TRBJ2-5; abundance: -; CDR3nt: TGCGCCAGCAGCCCCCCCCTAGATATGGAGACCCAGTACTTC; CDR3aa: CASSPPLDMETQYF
d_gene: TRBD1; v_gene: TRBV29-1; j_gene: TRBJ1-3; abundance: -; CDR3nt: TGCAGCGCCGAGGACAGGGGGCACTCTGGAAACACCATATATTTT; CDR3aa: CSAEDRGHSGNTIYF
d_gene: TRBD2; v_gene: TRBV10-3; j_gene: TRBJ2-3; abundance: -; CDR3nt: TGTGCCATCAGTGAGGTCGAGCGGGGGGCCCGGGATACGCAGTATTTT; CDR3aa: CAISEVERGARDTQYF
d_gene: TRBD1; v_gene: TRBV28; j_gene: TRBJ2-1; abundance: -; CDR3nt: TGTGCCAGCAGTTCTGGGACAGTCTACAATGAGCAGTTCTTC; CDR3aa: CASSSGTVYNEQFF
d_gene: -; v_gene: TRBV7-9; j_gene: TRBJ1-1; abundance: -; CDR3nt: TGTGCCAGCAGCTTGTTGCAGGAGAACACTGAAGCTTTCTTT; CDR3aa: CASSLLQENTEAFF
d_gene: TRBD1; v_gene: TRBV5-1; j_gene: TRBJ2-1; abundance: -; CDR3nt: TGCGCCAGCAGCCCCGGGACAGGGCGCAATGAGCAGTTCTTC; CDR3aa: CASSPGTGRNEQFF
d_gene: -; v_gene: TRBV15; j_gene: TRBJ1-2; abundance: -; CDR3nt: TGTGCCACCAGCAGAGATTTAGGGGCGGATGGCTACACCTTC; CDR3aa: CATSRDLGADGYTF
d_gene: TRBD1; v_gene: TRBV5-1; j_gene: TRBJ2-3; abundance: -; CDR3nt: TGCGCCAGCAGCTTATTGGGACAGATTACAGATACGCAGTATTTT; CDR3aa: CASSLLGQITDTQYF
d_gene: -; v_gene: TRBV28; j_gene: TRBJ1-4; abundance: -; CDR3nt: TGTGCCAGCAGCTCCGGGGGGGGTTCTGAAAAACTGTTTTTT; CDR3aa: CASSSGGGSEKLFF
d_gene: -; v_gene: TRBV6-5; j_gene: TRBJ1-6; abundance: -; CDR3nt: TGTGCCAGCAGTTACTCCCGGAATTCACCCCTCCACTTT; CDR3aa: CASSYSRNSPLHF
d_gene: TRBD1; v_gene: TRBV5-1; j_gene: TRBJ1-1; abundance: once; CDR3nt: TGCGCCAGCAGCTTGGGGGGCGGGACAGGGGGAATTGAAGCTTTCTTT; CDR3aa: CASSLGGGTGGIEAFF
d_gene: -; v_gene: TRBV13; j_gene: TRBJ2-5; abundance: -; CDR3nt: TGTGCCAGCAGCTTCCAGGGGTTTGAGACCCAGTACTTC; CDR3aa: CASSFQGFETQYF
d_gene: -; v_gene: TRBV27; j_gene: TRBJ1-3; abundance: -; CDR3nt: TGTGCCAGCAGTGGACGAACAGGGAAATTGATATTT; CDR3aa: CASSGRTGKLIF
d_gene: -; v_gene: TRBV4-2; j_gene: TRBJ2-1; abundance: -; CDR3nt: TGTGCCAGCAGCCGCAGTACCACGGCGGGGGCCGCCTACAATGAGCAGTTCTTC; CDR3aa: CASSRSTTAGAAYNEQFF
d_gene: TRBD1; v_gene: TRBV5-5; j_gene: TRBJ2-7; abundance: -; CDR3nt: TGTGCCAGCAGCTGGATGGGGGACAGCCTCTACGAGCAGTACTTC; CDR3aa: CASSWMGDSLYEQYF
d_gene: TRBD1; v_gene: TRBV11-2; j_gene: TRBJ1-1; abundance: -; CDR3nt: TGTGCCAGCAGCTTTGGGACAGGCGGCCTCGGGGACACTGAAGCTTTCTTT; CDR3aa: CASSFGTGGLGDTEAFF
d_gene: -; v_gene: TRBV2; j_gene: TRBJ2-1; abundance: -; CDR3nt: TGTGCCAGCAGGCGCAGAGGGAGTTCTGATGAGCAGTTCTTC; CDR3aa: CASRRRGSSDEQFF
d_gene: TRBD1; v_gene: TRBV6-5; j_gene: TRBJ1-2; abundance: -; CDR3nt: TGTGCCAGCAGAAACACTGACAGGGGGTATGGCTACACCTTC; CDR3aa: CASRNTDRGYGYTF
d_gene: TRBD1; v_gene: TRBV6-5; j_gene: TRBJ2-3; abundance: -; CDR3nt: TGTGCCAGCAGTTGGGAGGGGACAGGGAGTTCAGATACGCAGTATTTT; CDR3aa: CASSWEGTGSSDTQYF
d_gene: TRBD2; v_gene: TRBV9; j_gene: TRBJ2-1; abundance: -; CDR3nt: TGTGCCAGCAGCCAGGGGACTAGCGGGGGGGCTAGTAATGAGCAGTTCTTC; CDR3aa: CASSQGTSGGASNEQFF
d_gene: TRBD2; v_gene: TRBV5-6; j_gene: TRBJ2-3; abundance: -; CDR3nt: TGTGCCAGCAGCTTGAGGGGGCTAGCGGGGGACCCCACAGATACGCAGTATTTT; CDR3aa: CASSLRGLAGDPTDTQYF
d_gene: -; v_gene: TRBV5-4; j_gene: TRBJ1-1; abundance: once; CDR3nt: TGTGCCAGCACCGACGTCGGGGTATTCACTGAAGCTTTCTTT; CDR3aa: CASTDVGVFTEAFF
d_gene: -; v_gene: TRBV5-1; j_gene: TRBJ1-2; abundance: -; CDR3nt: TGCGCCAGCAGCTTGTATAACTATGGCTACACCTTC; CDR3aa: CASSLYNYGYTF
d_gene: TRBD1; v_gene: TRBV28; j_gene: TRBJ2-7; abundance: -; CDR3nt: TGTGCCAGCAGTTTATATGAGACAGGGATATTTTACGAGCAGTACTTC; CDR3aa: CASSLYETGIFYEQYF
d_gene: TRBD1; v_gene: TRBV6-6; j_gene: TRBJ1-2; abundance: once; CDR3nt: TGTGCCAGCAGTTTTAGACAGGGGGACAGCTATGGCTACACCTTC; CDR3aa: CASSFRQGDSYGYTF
d_gene: -; v_gene: TRBV7-2; j_gene: TRBJ2-4; abundance: -; CDR3nt: TGTGCCAGCAGCTTGGCAGGGGACGGAAACATTCAGTACTTC; CDR3aa: CASSLAGDGNIQYF
d_gene: -; v_gene: TRBV5-6; j_gene: TRBJ1-6; abundance: few; CDR3nt: TGTGCCAGCAGCCCACAGGGTGGAGAGCCCCTCCACTTT; CDR3aa: CASSPQGGEPLHF
d_gene: -; v_gene: TRBV28; j_gene: TRBJ1-3; abundance: -; CDR3nt: TGTGCCAGCAGTCTACCTAAGGGGTTCGGAAACACCATATATTTT; CDR3aa: CASSLPKGFGNTIYF
d_gene: -; v_gene: TRBV29-1; j_gene: TRBJ2-5; abundance: -; CDR3nt: TGCAGCGTTACCCAGGGGGGTCATAAGTACTTC; CDR3aa: CSVTQGGHKYF
d_gene: TRBD1; v_gene: TRBV4-1; j_gene: TRBJ1-1; abundance: few; CDR3nt: TGCGCCAGCAGCCAGGGACAGGGATACACTGAAGCTTTCTTT; CDR3aa: CASSQGQGYTEAFF
d_gene: TRBD2; v_gene: TRBV5-1; j_gene: TRBJ2-1; abundance: -; CDR3nt: TGCGCCAGCAGCCTTGGACTAGCGGGGGGGAATGAGCAGTTCTTC; CDR3aa: CASSLGLAGGNEQFF
d_gene: -; v_gene: TRBV5-1; j_gene: TRBJ1-4; abundance: once; CDR3nt: TGCGCCAGCAGCCCCGGACAGAGTAATGAAAAACTGTTTTTT; CDR3aa: CASSPGQSNEKLFF